These 9 T cell receptor beta chains came from one sample sequenced in a study of T cell changes during pregnancy in multiple sclerosis. The method was immunoSEQ multiplex PCR; TCRdb's version includes in-frame clones alone and lacks a portion of them. This repertoire shows tens of thousands of clones, about 94% found once; its top ten account for approximately 0.41%. The sample was CD4+ T cells from peripheral blood mononuclear cells, taken in the second trimester of pregnancy. The receptors were sampled from a female donor with multiple sclerosis, enrolled in a pregnancy study.

The chain combines TRBV5-1 with TRBJ2-7; 8 bases are a match to TRBD1. CDR1 and CDR2 from the germline V gene are SGHRS and YFSETQ. The V and J ends lost 2 bases and 6 bases, in that order; junction bases with no gene match: 10. The CDR3 has 15 residues. The CDR3 bases are TGCGCCAGCAGCTTTTCTGTGGACAGGGCCGGCGAGCAGTACTTC. Translating it yields CASSFSVDRAGEQYF.

The J gene is TRBJ2-5, the V gene TRBV2; 8 bases map to TRBD1. The CDR3 consists of 14 residues. Germline V gene data show CDR1 as SNHLY and CDR2 as FYNNEI. V lost 8 bases and J lost 2; bases outside the gene matches: 7. The CDR3 DNA follows: TGTGCCAGCTGGGGACAGGCGCAACAAGAGACCCAGTACTTC. Protein: CASWGQAQQETQYF.

This clone occurred once. This chain connects TRBV15 to TRBJ2-7; possibly TRBD2 for D (6 bases). The CDR3 spans 16 residues. V lost 5 bases, J lost 7 bases, and 24 bases lay in between. CDR1 and CDR2 (germline): LNHNV, YYDKDF (reference sequence). CDR3 region: CATSYRGTPRAEEQYF. In nucleotides, the CDR3 is TGTGCCACCAGCTACCGGGGGACTCCCAGGGCGGAAGAGCAGTACTTC.

This clone was detected once. The chain recombines TRBV7-2 with TRBJ2-5; 8 bases agree with TRBD1. With 3 bases clipped from V and 0 bases from J, the junction kept 9 bases outside the gene matches. Germline CDR1 reads SGHTA; CDR2 reads FQGNSA. The length of the CDR3 is 17 residues. CDR3 protein: CASSLRRGREYQETQYF. In DNA, the CDR3 is TGTGCCAGCAGCTTGCGCAGGGGGCGCGAGTACCAAGAGACCCAGTACTTC.

The gene calls are TRBV5-1 and TRBJ1-5; a possible D gene is TRBD1 (5 bases). The ends were cut back, 0 bases at V and 4 bases at J, with 14 bases in the middle. The CDR3 has 16 residues. The germline V gene encodes CDR1 SGHRS and CDR2 YFSETQ. The CDR3, as DNA: TGCGCCAGCAGCTTGGTTAGTTGGGGGGGAAATCAGCCCCAGCATTTT. This encodes CASSLVSWGGNQPQHF.

The V and J genes are TRBV5-5 and TRBJ2-5, with a possible D match to TRBD1 (5 bases). The CDR3 is 13 amino acids. Germline V CDR1 and CDR2: SGHKS, YYEKEE (reference sequence). V lost 5 bases and J 4 bases, leaving 12 bases between the germline ends. The CDR3 protein is CASSMDTRETQYF. Here the CDR3 DNA reads TGTGCCAGCAGTATGGACACCAGAGAGACCCAGTACTTC.

This rearrangement joins TRBV27 to TRBJ2-2, with 8 bases aligning to TRBD1. Germline CDR1 MNHEY, CDR2 SMNVEV (reference sequence). V gave up 6 bases and J gave up 7 bases; unmatched junction bases: 10. There are 15 residues in the CDR3. The CDR3 spells CASRSDRDRSGELFF. In DNA, the CDR3 is TGTGCCAGCAGATCGGACAGGGATAGAAGCGGGGAGCTGTTTTTT.

J is TRBJ2-7 and V is TRBV7-6, with D tentatively TRBD2 (6 bases). This CDR3 is 13 amino acids long. The germline CDR1 and CDR2 sequences are SGHVS and FNYEAQ. Trimming removed 5 bases from V and 5 bases from J, with 13 bases in between. The CDR3 bases are TGTGCCAGCAGCCGGGGGTCTGGACACGAGCAGTACTTC. This translates into CASSRGSGHEQYF. The whole variable domain, remainder taken from reference TRBV7-6 and TRBJ2-7, is GAGVSQSPRYKVTKRGQDVALRCDPISGHVSLYWYRQALGQGPEFLTYFNYEAQQDKSGLPNDRFSAERPEGSISTLTIQRTEQRDSAMYRCASSRGSGHEQYFGPGTRLTVT.

The rearrangement links TRBV19 to TRBJ1-2, with D maybe TRBD1 (6 bases). The germline V and J ends were trimmed by 1 base and 3 bases, with 12 bases remaining between them. Per the germline V gene, CDR1 is LNHDA and CDR2 is SQIVND (reference sequence). This CDR3 region has 15 residues. The CDR3 region has the DNA TGTGCCAGTAGTATAGTGGCCAGGGGAGACTATGGCTACACCTTC. It is translated as CASSIVARGDYGYTF.